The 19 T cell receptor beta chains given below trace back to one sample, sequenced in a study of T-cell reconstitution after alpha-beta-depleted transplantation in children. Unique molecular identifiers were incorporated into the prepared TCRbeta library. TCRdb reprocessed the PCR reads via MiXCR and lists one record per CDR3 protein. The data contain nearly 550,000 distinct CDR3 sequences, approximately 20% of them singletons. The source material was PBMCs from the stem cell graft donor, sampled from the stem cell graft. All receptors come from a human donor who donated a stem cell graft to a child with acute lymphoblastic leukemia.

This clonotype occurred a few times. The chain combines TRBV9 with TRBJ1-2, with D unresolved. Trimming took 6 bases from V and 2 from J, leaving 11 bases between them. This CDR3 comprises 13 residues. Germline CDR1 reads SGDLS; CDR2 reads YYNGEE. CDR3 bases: TGTGCCAGCACCCAGCTCCCCAACTATGGCTACACCTTC. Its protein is CASTQLPNYGYTF. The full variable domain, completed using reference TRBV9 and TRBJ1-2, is DSGVTQTPKHLITATGQRVTLRCSPRSGDLSVYWYQQSLDQGLQFLIQYYNGEERAKGNILERFSAQQFPDLHSELNLSSLELGDSALYFCASTQLPNYGYTFGSGTRLTVV.

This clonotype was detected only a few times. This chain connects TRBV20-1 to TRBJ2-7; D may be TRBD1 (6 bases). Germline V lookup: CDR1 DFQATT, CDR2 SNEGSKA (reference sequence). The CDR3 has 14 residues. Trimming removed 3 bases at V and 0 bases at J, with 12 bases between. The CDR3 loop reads CSARRTESSYEQYF. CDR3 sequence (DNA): TGCAGTGCTAGGAGGACAGAGAGCTCCTACGAGCAGTACTTC.

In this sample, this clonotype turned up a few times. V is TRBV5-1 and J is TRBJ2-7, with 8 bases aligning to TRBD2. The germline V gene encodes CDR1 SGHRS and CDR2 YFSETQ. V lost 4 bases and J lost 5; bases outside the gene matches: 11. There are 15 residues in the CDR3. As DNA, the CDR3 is TGCGCCAGCAGCCCACTAGCGGAACCCTCTAACGAGCAGTACTTC. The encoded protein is CASSPLAEPSNEQYF.

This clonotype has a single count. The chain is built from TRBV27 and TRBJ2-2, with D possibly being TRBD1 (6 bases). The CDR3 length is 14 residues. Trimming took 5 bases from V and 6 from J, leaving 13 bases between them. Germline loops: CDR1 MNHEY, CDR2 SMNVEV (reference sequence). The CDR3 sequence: CASSPTGFAGELFF. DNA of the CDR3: TGTGCCAGCAGTCCTACAGGGTTCGCCGGGGAGCTGTTTTTT.

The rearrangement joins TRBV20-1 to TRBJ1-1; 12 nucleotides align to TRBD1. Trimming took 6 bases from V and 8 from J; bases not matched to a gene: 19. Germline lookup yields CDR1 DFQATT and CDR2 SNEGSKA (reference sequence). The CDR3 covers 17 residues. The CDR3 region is CSARGSGQGATLLEAFF. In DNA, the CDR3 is TGCAGTGCCCGGGGCTCGGGACAGGGGGCGACCCTCCTCGAAGCTTTCTTT.

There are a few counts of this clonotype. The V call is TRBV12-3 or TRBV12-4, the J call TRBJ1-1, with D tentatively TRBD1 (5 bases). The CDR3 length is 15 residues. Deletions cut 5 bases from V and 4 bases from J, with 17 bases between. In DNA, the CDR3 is TGTGCCAGCAGTCCCCCGGGACTTTACGGCACTGAAGCTTTCTTT. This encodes CASSPPGLYGTEAFF.

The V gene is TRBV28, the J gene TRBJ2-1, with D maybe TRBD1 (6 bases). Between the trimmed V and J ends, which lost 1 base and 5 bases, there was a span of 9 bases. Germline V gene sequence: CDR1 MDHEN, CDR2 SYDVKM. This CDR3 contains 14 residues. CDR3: CASSLLTGHNEQFF. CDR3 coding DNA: TGTGCCAGCAGTTTATTGACAGGTCACAATGAGCAGTTCTTC.

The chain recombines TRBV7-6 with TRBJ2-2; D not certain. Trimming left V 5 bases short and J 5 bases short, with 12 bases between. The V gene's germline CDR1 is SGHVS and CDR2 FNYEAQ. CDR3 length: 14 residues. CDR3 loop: CASSLTDLTGELFF. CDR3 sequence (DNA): TGTGCCAGCAGCCTCACCGATTTAACCGGGGAGCTGTTTTTT.

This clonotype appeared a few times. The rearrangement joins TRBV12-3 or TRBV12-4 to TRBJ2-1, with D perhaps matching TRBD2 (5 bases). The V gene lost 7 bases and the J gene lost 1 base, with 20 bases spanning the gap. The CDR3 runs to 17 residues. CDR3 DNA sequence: TGTGCCAGCAATCGAGGACTGCTCTTTCCTTCCTACAATGAGCAGTTCTTC. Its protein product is CASNRGLLFPSYNEQFF.

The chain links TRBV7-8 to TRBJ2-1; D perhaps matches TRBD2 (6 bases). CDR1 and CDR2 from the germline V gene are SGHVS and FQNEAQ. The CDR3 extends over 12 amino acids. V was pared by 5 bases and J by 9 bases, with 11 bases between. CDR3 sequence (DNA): TGTGCCAGCAGCAGCGACGGGGGTGAGCAGTTCTTC. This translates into CASSSDGGEQFF.

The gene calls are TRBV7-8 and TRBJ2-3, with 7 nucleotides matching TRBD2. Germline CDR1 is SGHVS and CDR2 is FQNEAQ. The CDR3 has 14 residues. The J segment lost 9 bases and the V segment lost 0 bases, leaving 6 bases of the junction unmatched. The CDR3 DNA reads TGTGCCAGCAGCTTAGCGCAGGTCGGGAGGACGCAGTATTTT. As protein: CASSLAQVGRTQYF.

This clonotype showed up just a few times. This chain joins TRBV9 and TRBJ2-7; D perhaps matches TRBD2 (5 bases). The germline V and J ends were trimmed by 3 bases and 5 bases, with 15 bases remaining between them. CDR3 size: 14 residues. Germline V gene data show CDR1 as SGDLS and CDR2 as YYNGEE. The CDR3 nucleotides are TGTGCCAGCAGCGGCCGATCGGGGATCAACGAGCAGTACTTC. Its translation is CASSGRSGINEQYF.

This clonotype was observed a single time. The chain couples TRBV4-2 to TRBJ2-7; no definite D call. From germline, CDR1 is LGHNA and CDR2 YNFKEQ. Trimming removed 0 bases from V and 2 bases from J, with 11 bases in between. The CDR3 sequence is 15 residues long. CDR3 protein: CASSQEIGPTYEQYF. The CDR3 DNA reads TGTGCCAGCAGCCAAGAAATAGGGCCTACCTACGAGCAGTACTTC.

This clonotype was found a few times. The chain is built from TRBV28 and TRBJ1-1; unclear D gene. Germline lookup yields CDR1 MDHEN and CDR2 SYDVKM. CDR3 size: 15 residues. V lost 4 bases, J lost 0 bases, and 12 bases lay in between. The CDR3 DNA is TGTGCCAGCAGTTCCCCCGGCGAGATGAACACTGAAGCTTTCTTT. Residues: CASSSPGEMNTEAFF.

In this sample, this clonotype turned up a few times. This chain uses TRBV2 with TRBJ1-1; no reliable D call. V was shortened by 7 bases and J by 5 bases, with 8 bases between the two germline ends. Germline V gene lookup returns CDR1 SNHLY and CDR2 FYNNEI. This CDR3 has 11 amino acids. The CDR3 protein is CASNFDTEAFF. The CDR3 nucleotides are TGTGCCAGCAACTTCGATACTGAAGCTTTCTTT.

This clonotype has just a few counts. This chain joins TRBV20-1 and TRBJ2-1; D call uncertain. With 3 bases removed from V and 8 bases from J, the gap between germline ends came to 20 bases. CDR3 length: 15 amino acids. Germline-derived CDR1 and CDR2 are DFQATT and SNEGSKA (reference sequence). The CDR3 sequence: CSARATPTSKDEQFF. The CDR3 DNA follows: TGCAGTGCTAGGGCTACTCCCACATCTAAGGATGAGCAGTTCTTC.

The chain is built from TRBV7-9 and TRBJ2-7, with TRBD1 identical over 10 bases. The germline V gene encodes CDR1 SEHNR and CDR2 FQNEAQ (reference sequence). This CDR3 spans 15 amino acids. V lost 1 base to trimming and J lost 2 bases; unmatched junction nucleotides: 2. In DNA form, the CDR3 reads TGTGCCAGCAGCTTAGAAGGGACAGGGGCCTACGAGCAGTACTTC. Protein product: CASSLEGTGAYEQYF.

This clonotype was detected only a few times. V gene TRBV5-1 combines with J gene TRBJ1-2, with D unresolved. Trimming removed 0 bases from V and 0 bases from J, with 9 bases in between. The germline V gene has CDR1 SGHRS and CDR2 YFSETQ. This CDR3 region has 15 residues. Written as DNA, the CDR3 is TGCGCCAGCAGCTTGGATCGACTCTCTAACTATGGCTACACCTTC. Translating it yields CASSLDRLSNYGYTF.

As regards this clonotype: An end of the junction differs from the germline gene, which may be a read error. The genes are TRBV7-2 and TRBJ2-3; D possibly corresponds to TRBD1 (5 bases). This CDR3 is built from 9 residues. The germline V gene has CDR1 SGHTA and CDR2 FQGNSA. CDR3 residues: CASSLVAGF. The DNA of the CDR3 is TGTGCCAGCAGCTTAGTAGCAGGGTTT.